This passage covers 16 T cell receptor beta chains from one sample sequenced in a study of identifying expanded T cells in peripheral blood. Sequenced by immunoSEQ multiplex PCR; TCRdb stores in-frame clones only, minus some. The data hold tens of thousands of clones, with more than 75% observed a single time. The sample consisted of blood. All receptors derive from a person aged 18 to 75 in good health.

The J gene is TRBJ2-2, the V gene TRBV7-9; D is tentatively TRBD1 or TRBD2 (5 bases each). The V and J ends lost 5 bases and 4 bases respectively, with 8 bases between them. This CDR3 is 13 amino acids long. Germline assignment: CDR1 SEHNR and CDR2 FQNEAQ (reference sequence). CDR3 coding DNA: TGTGCCAGCAGCCCTGGGGGCACCGGGGAGCTGTTTTTT. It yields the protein CASSPGGTGELFF.

DNA of the CDR3: TGCGCCAGCGGCCGGGACTCGAACACCGGGGAGCTGTTTTTT. It is translated as CASGRDSNTGELFF. This sequence joins TRBV23-1 and TRBJ2-2, with D maybe TRBD2 (6 bases). TRBV23-1 falls under the ORF class, with uncertain function. The CDR3 consists of 14 residues. Between the trimmed V and J ends, which lost 8 bases and 0 bases, there was a span of 10 bases.

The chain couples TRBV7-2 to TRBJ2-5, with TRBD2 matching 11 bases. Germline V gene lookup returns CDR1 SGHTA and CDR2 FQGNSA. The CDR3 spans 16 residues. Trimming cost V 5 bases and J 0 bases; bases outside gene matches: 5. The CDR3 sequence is CASSPVAGGYQETQYF. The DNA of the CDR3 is TGTGCCAGCAGCCCCGTAGCGGGAGGGTACCAAGAGACCCAGTACTTC.

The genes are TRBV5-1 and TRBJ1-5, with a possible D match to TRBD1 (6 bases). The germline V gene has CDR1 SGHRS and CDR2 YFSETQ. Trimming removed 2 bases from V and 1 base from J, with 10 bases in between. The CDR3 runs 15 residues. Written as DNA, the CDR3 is TGCGCCAGCAGCTTTACAGGGTTAAGCAATCAGCCCCAGCATTTT. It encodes CASSFTGLSNQPQHF.

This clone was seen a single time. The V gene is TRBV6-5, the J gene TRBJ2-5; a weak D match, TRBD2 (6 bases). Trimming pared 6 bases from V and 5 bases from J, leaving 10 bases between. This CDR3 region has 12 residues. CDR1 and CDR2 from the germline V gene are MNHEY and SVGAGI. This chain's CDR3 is CASRGGVETQYF. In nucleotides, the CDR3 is TGTGCCAGCAGGGGCGGGGTCGAGACCCAGTACTTC.

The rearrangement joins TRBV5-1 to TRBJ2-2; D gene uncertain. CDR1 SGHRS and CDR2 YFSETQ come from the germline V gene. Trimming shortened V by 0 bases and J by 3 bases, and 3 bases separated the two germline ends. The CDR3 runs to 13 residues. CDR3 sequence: CASSLGDTGELFF. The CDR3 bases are TGCGCCAGCAGCTTGGGGGACACCGGGGAGCTGTTTTTT.

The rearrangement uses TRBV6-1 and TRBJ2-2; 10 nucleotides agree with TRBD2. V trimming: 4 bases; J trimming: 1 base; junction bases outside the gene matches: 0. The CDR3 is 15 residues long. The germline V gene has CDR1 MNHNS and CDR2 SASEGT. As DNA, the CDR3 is TGTGCCAGCAGTGGGACTAGCGGGAACACCGGGGAGCTGTTTTTT. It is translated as CASSGTSGNTGELFF.

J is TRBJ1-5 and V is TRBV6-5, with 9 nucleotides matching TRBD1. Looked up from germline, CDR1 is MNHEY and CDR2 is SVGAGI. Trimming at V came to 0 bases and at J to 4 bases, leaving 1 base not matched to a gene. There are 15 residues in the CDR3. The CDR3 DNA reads TGTGCCAGCAGTTACTCGGGACAGGGAAATCAGCCCCAGCATTTT. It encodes CASSYSGQGNQPQHF.

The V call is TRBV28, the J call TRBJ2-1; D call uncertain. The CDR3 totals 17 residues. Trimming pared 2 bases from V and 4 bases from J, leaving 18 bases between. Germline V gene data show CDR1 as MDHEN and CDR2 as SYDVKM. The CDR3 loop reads CASSLTLIAVAYNEQFF. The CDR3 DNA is TGTGCCAGCAGTTTAACCCTGATAGCAGTTGCTTACAATGAGCAGTTCTTC.

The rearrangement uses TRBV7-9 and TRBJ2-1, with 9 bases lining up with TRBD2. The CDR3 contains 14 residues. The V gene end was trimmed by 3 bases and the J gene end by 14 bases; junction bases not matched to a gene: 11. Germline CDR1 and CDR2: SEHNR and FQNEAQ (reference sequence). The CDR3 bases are TGTGCCAGCAGCTTGGTAGCGGGAGAATCCCTCGAGTTCTTC. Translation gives CASSLVAGESLEFF.

The CDR3 DNA reads as TGCGCCAGCAGTCGGGAGGGGGCGCCTGCAAAACTGTTTTTT. Translating gives CASSREGAPAKLFF. The V call is TRBV23-1, the J call TRBJ1-4, with TRBD1 matching over 7 bases. TRBV23-1 is reported as an ORF; its role is uncertain. CDR3 size: 14 residues. V dropped 4 bases and J dropped 10; count of bases not matched to a gene: 9.

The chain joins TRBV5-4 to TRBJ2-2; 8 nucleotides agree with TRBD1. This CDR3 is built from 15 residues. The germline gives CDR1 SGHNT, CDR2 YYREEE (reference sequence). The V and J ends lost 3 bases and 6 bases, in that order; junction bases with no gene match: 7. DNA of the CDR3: TGTGCCAGCAGCTCGGACAGGGCGGGTTCCGGGGAGCTGTTTTTT. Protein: CASSSDRAGSGELFF.

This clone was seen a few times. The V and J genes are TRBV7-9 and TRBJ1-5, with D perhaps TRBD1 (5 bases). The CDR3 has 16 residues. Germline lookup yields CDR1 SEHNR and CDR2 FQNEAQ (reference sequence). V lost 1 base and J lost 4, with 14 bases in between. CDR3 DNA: TGTGCCAGCAGCTTAGGGGCCCAGGGAGGGAATCAGCCCCAGCATTTT. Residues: CASSLGAQGGNQPQHF.

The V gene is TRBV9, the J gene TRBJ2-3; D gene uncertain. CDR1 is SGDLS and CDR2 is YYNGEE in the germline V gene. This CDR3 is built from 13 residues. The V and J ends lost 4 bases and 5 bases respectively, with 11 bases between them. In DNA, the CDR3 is TGTGCCAGCAGCTCTTCTCCCCGAGATACGCAGTATTTT. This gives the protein CASSSSPRDTQYF. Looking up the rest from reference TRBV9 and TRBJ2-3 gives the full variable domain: DSGVTQTPKHLITATGQRVTLRCSPRSGDLSVYWYQQSLDQGLQFLIQYYNGEERAKGNILERFSAQQFPDLHSELNLSSLELGDSALYFCASSSSPRDTQYFGPGTRLTVL.

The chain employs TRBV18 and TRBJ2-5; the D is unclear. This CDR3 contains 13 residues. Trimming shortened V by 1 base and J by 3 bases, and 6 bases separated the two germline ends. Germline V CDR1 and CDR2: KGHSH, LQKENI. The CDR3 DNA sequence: TGTGCCAGCTCACCACAAGCAAAAGAGACCCAGTACTTC. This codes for CASSPQAKETQYF.

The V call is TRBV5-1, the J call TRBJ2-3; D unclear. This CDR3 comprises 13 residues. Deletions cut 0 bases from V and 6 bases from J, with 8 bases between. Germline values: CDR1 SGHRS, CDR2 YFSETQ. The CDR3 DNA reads TGCGCCAGCAGCTTGGTTTCCGTGGATACGCAGTATTTT. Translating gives CASSLVSVDTQYF.